The 5 T cell receptor beta chains reported below all come from one sample, sequenced in a study of blood T cell repertoires in COVID-19. This table comes from immunoSEQ multiplex PCR, and its TCRdb copy is limited to in-frame clones, with some not included. The sample includes roughly 150,000 clones, roughly 83% of them seen just once. The sample consisted of PBMCs or T cells enriched from blood (not recorded which). These receptors originate from a man in his 70s who had been exposed to COVID-19.

In its sample, this clone was seen a few times. V and J are TRBV19 and TRBJ1-5; TRBD1 might be the D (5 bases). Germline CDR1 is LNHDA and CDR2 is SQIVND (reference sequence). The CDR3 loop spans 16 amino acids. V lost 2 bases, J lost 0 bases, and 11 bases lay in between. CDR3 bases: TGTGCCAGTAGTATATCGACAGTATATAGCAATCAGCCCCAGCATTTT. Its protein product is CASSISTVYSNQPQHF.

V and J are TRBV28 and TRBJ1-6; 9 bases agree with TRBD1. J gave up 10 bases and V 3 bases, and 4 bases lay outside the gene matches. The CDR3 is 14 residues long. In germline, CDR1 is MDHEN, CDR2 SYDVKM. The CDR3 protein is CASSFMGTGSPLHF. For the CDR3, the DNA is TGTGCCAGCAGTTTTATGGGGACAGGGTCACCCCTCCACTTT.

The chain recombines TRBV7-9 with TRBJ1-3; 7 bases agree with TRBD1. The CDR3 sequence is 14 residues long. Germline V gene lookup returns CDR1 SEHNR and CDR2 FQNEAQ (reference sequence). V shed 5 bases and J 6 bases; nucleotides not matched to a gene: 7. The CDR3 here is CASSPSRGVNTIYF. The CDR3 nucleotides are TGTGCCAGCAGCCCCAGCAGGGGGGTAAACACCATATATTTT.

The chain combines TRBV27 with TRBJ2-3; D perhaps matches TRBD1 (6 bases). V lost 8 bases and J lost 2, with 17 bases in between. Germline V gene data show CDR1 as MNHEY and CDR2 as SMNVEV (reference sequence). The CDR3 extends over 15 amino acids. CDR3 residues: CASRTRGLSTDTQYF. In DNA, the CDR3 is TGTGCCAGCCGTACCAGGGGCCTTTCCACAGATACGCAGTATTTT.

The chain has TRBV5-4 and TRBJ1-4; TRBD1 might be the D (5 bases). Trimming took off 2 bases at V and 2 bases at J, with 13 bases between the two ends. The CDR3 sequence is 16 residues long. CDR1 SGHNT and CDR2 YYREEE come from the germline V gene (reference sequence). The CDR3 DNA is TGTGCCAGCAGCTTCGGGGGGTCTGGGACTAATGAAAAACTGTTTTTT. This translates into CASSFGGSGTNEKLFF. The full variable domain, its missing parts supplied by reference TRBV5-4 and TRBJ1-4, is ETGVTQSPTHLIKTRGQQVTLRCSSQSGHNTVSWYQQALGQGPQFIFQYYREEENGRGNFPPRFSGLQFPNYSSELNVNALELDDSALYLCASSFGGSGTNEKLFFGSGTQLSVL.